The 8 T cell receptor beta chains below come from one sample, sequenced in a study of identifying expanded T cells in peripheral blood. Sequenced by immunoSEQ multiplex PCR; TCRdb stores in-frame clones only, minus some. This sample yields about 91,000 clones, of which about nine tenths are seen a single time; approximately 3.9% belongs to the top ten. The sequenced sample consisted of blood. The receptors were sampled from a person between 18 and 75 years old in good health.

This rearrangement joins TRBV13 to TRBJ2-2; 8 bases line up with TRBD2. The junction had 9 bases not matched to a gene; V was cut back by 5 bases and J by 4 bases. The CDR3 has 16 amino acids. Germline V gives CDR1 PRHDT, CDR2 FYEKMQ (reference sequence). DNA for the CDR3: TGTGCCAGCAGCCCAATCCTTAGCGGGACCACCGGGGAGCTGTTTTTT. Translating gives CASSPILSGTTGELFF.

This clone was seen repeatedly, ten times or more. This sample also contains other DNA sequences that code for the same CDR3. The J gene is TRBJ2-2, the V gene TRBV4-2; 9 bases fit TRBD1. V lost 0 bases, J lost 6 bases, and 2 bases stayed unmatched. The CDR3 totals 15 residues. The germline CDR1 and CDR2 sequences are LGHNA and YNFKEQ. CDR3 nucleotide sequence: TGTGCCAGCAGCCAAGATACAGGGGGCGCCGGGGAGCTGTTTTTT. This sequence encodes CASSQDTGGAGELFF.

V usage is TRBV9 and J usage is TRBJ2-2; D is unresolved. This CDR3 spans 13 amino acids. The V and J ends lost 0 bases and 6 bases respectively, with 6 bases between them. Germline CDR1 and CDR2: SGDLS and YYNGEE. The CDR3 protein is CASSVGVAGELFF. The CDR3 DNA reads as TGTGCCAGCAGCGTAGGTGTGGCCGGGGAGCTGTTTTTT.

The chain combines TRBV30 with TRBJ1-2; no definite D call. Germline-derived CDR1 and CDR2 are GTSNPN and SVGIG (reference sequence). The CDR3 has 11 amino acids. Trimming stripped 2 bases from V and 8 bases from J, with 9 bases between. CDR3 DNA: TGTGCCTGGAGTTCTTCAGACGGCTACACCTTC. Amino acids: CAWSSSDGYTF.

Details on this clone: Other DNA sequences in the sample encode the same CDR3. The V gene is TRBV5-1, the J gene TRBJ2-3; D perhaps matches TRBD2 (5 bases). V lost 1 base and J lost 3, with 6 bases in between. The CDR3 length is 13 residues. In germline, CDR1 is SGHRS, CDR2 YFSETQ. CDR3 sequence (DNA): TGCGCCAGCAGCTTGCGAGGGACAGATACGCAGTATTTT. Translated: CASSLRGTDTQYF.

This chain connects TRBV6-5 to TRBJ1-5; D is unclear. Germline V gives CDR1 MNHEY, CDR2 SVGAGI. The CDR3 has 13 amino acids. Trimming removed 0 bases from V and 7 bases from J, with 7 bases in between. The chain's CDR3 is CASSYSMTQPQHF. The CDR3 nucleotides read TGTGCCAGCAGTTACTCGATGACCCAGCCCCAGCATTTT.

The chain combines TRBV27 with TRBJ2-1; 10 nucleotides match TRBD2. In germline, CDR1 is MNHEY, CDR2 SMNVEV (reference sequence). The V and J ends lost 6 bases and 4 bases, in that order; junction bases with no gene match: 3. The CDR3 totals 14 residues. The CDR3 loop is CASSNSGRYNEQFF. The CDR3 nucleotides are TGTGCCAGCAGCAATAGCGGGAGGTACAATGAGCAGTTCTTC.

This clone has a handful of counts. J is TRBJ1-2 and V is TRBV29-1; 9 positions agree with TRBD1. In germline, CDR1 is SQVTM, CDR2 ANQGSEA. This CDR3 contains 13 residues. V shed 6 bases and J 3 bases; nucleotides not matched to a gene: 5. For the CDR3, the DNA is TGCAGCGTAGAGGGACAGGGCCACTATGGCTACACCTTC. Protein product: CSVEGQGHYGYTF.